Included here is one T cell receptor (beta chain) sequence, with context. This specimen belongs to a study of blood T cell repertoires in COVID-19. The overall study: Whether acute or convalescent, the COVID-19 samples came from the United States, Italy and Spain.

In germline, CDR1 is SNHLY, CDR2 FYNNEI. Deletions cut 2 bases from V and 5 bases from J, with 27 bases between. The CDR3 loop spans 19 amino acids. Original handling: Using reference gene primer amplification, nucleated cell counts were estimated. This table comes from immunoSEQ multiplex PCR, and its TCRdb copy is limited to in-frame clones, with some not included. The V and J calls and clone size come from that table; D and trimming were worked out from the DNA. The sample lists 130,000 to 150,000 clones; around 81% were seen once. The origin of this receptor is a woman aged 40 to 50 with active or convalescent COVID-19. Sequenced material: peripheral blood. The gene calls are TRBV2 and TRBJ2-5; tentative D call: TRBD2 (7 bases). The CDR3: CASSETKVSGRGGSETQYF. In DNA form, the CDR3 reads TGTGCCAGCAGTGAAACAAAGGTTTCGGGCAGGGGAGGGTCGGAGACCCAGTACTTC.